This passage covers 28 T cell receptor beta chains from one sample sequenced in a study of blood T cells in healthy people across ages. The use of a sample-barcoded 5' primer and a J-beta primer mix characterized a second PCR of roughly 6 to 11 cycles. TCRdb fed the 5' RACE reads into MiXCR, producing one record per CDR3 protein. The sample lists 1.5 million to 2 million distinct CDR3 sequences, approximately 32% occurring once. The specimen was blood. These receptors originate from a woman in her 30s in good health.

Notes on this clonotype: At one of its ends the junction is not consistent with the germline gene, which may arise from a read error. The chain is built from TRBV7-9 and TRBJ1-2; 7 positions match TRBD1. Looked up from germline, CDR1 is SEHNR and CDR2 is FQNEAQ (reference sequence). The CDR3 spans 13 residues. This chain's CDR3 is CTSRGGAGYGYTF. CDR3 nucleotides: TGTACCAGCAGAGGGGGCGCCGGCTATGGCTACACCTTC.

The chain couples TRBV27 to TRBJ2-7; 9 nucleotides line up with TRBD2. Germline V gene sequence: CDR1 MNHEY, CDR2 SMNVEV (reference sequence). This CDR3 contains 14 residues. Trimming at V came to 8 bases and at J to 0 bases, leaving 5 bases not matched to a gene. The DNA of the CDR3 is TGTGCCAGCTACCGTAGCGGGAGCTCCTACGAGCAGTACTTC. This encodes CASYRSGSSYEQYF.

The chain couples TRBV20-1 to TRBJ2-1; either TRBD1 or TRBD2 may supply D (5 bases each). The V and J ends lost 4 bases and 6 bases respectively, with 10 bases between them. The germline V gene encodes CDR1 DFQATT and CDR2 SNEGSKA (reference sequence). The CDR3 is 12 residues long. This chain's CDR3 is CSATVGGNEQFF. The CDR3 DNA is TGCAGTGCTACAGTTGGGGGCAATGAGCAGTTCTTC.

The rearrangement links TRBV20-1 to TRBJ2-3, with 10 bases identical to TRBD2. Trimming at V came to 6 bases and at J to 0 bases, leaving 12 bases not matched to a gene. Germline values: CDR1 DFQATT, CDR2 SNEGSKA (reference sequence). The CDR3 extends over 17 amino acids. As DNA, the CDR3 is TGCAGTGCAACGCAAGCGGGGGGGCCACGTAGCACAGATACGCAGTATTTT. Translation: CSATQAGGPRSTDTQYF.

The genes are TRBV5-6 and TRBJ1-2; 11 nucleotides line up with TRBD1. In germline, CDR1 is SGHDT, CDR2 YYEEEE. This CDR3 is 15 amino acids long. The trim removed 3 bases at V and 8 bases at J, leaving 9 bases unmatched. CDR3 DNA sequence: TGTGCCAGCAGCTGGACAGGGGGCGCAGAGGAAGGCTACACCTTC. Translated, it gives CASSWTGGAEEGYTF.

This clonotype has just a few counts. The chain recombines TRBV12-3 or TRBV12-4 with TRBJ2-3, with D maybe TRBD1 (5 bases). The CDR3 runs to 18 residues. V shed 6 bases and J shed 0 bases, with 22 bases lying between them. Here the CDR3 DNA reads TGTGCCAGCAGCGAAATATTGAGTGGGGCGTTTAGCACAGATACGCAGTATTTT. Translated: CASSEILSGAFSTDTQYF.

This clonotype was counted only a few times. This chain connects TRBV6-1 to TRBJ2-7; D is ambiguous. This CDR3 is built from 12 residues. Trimming removed 0 bases at V and 5 bases at J, with 5 bases between. Germline loops: CDR1 MNHNS, CDR2 SASEGT. CDR3 amino acids: CASSEAGDEQYF. In DNA form, the CDR3 reads TGTGCCAGCAGTGAAGCTGGGGACGAGCAGTACTTC.

This clonotype appeared a few times. This chain joins TRBV30 and TRBJ2-1, with 8 bases aligning to TRBD2. CDR1 and CDR2 (germline): GTSNPN, SVGIG (reference sequence). The CDR3 length is 13 residues. V shed 0 bases, J shed 9 bases, and the junction held 4 bases outside the gene matches. This CDR3 reads CAWSVLLAGEQFF. DNA of the CDR3: TGTGCCTGGAGTGTACTTCTAGCGGGTGAGCAGTTCTTC.

This clonotype was found a few times. The V call is TRBV27, the J call TRBJ2-1; the match to TRBD2 covers 8 bases. This CDR3 has 17 amino acids. J lost 0 bases, V lost 2 bases, and 6 bases had no gene match. Per germline, CDR1 MNHEY and CDR2 SMNVEV (reference sequence). In DNA, the CDR3 is TGTGCCAGCAGTTTACCGTCCCTAGCGGGCTCCTACAATGAGCAGTTCTTC. Encoded protein: CASSLPSLAGSYNEQFF.

The J gene is TRBJ2-1, the V gene TRBV20-1; 11 bases are a match to TRBD2. The CDR3 is 15 amino acids. CDR1 and CDR2 (germline): DFQATT, SNEGSKA (reference sequence). The V and J ends lost 5 bases and 8 bases, in that order; junction bases with no gene match: 11. CDR3 residues: CSALKLSGRVDEQFF. Written as DNA, the CDR3 is TGCAGTGCTCTAAAACTTAGCGGGAGGGTCGATGAGCAGTTCTTC.

The chain links TRBV5-1 to TRBJ2-1, with a possible D match to TRBD1 (6 bases). V shed 0 bases and J shed 4 bases, with 14 bases lying between them. Germline lookup yields CDR1 SGHRS and CDR2 YFSETQ. CDR3 length: 16 amino acids. CDR3 region: CASSLAGVHQYNEQFF. CDR3 sequence (DNA): TGCGCCAGCAGCTTGGCAGGGGTCCACCAGTACAATGAGCAGTTCTTC.

About this clonotype itself: A read error may be the cause here, since a much bigger clone is one base away. V gene TRBV7-6 combines with J gene TRBJ2-3, with D unclear. The CDR3 is made up of 14 amino acids. Looked up from germline, CDR1 is SGHVS and CDR2 is FNYEAQ. The CDR3 nucleotides are TGTGTCAGCAGCTCAACTTTCGTCACAGATACGCAGTATTTT. It encodes CVSSSTFVTDTQYF.

The V and J genes are TRBV30 and TRBJ2-5, with 7 bases fitting TRBD2. The V segment lost 2 bases and the J segment 2 bases; nucleotides outside the gene matches: 5. This CDR3 has 14 residues. Germline values: CDR1 GTSNPN, CDR2 SVGIG (reference sequence). This chain's CDR3 is CAWSRLAVQETQYF. The DNA for the CDR3 is TGTGCCTGGAGTCGGCTAGCGGTTCAAGAGACCCAGTACTTC.

The V call is TRBV7-9, the J call TRBJ2-1, with TRBD2 as a possible D gene (5 bases). The V and J ends lost 2 bases and 8 bases respectively, with 25 bases between them. Germline V gene data show CDR1 as SEHNR and CDR2 as FQNEAQ (reference sequence). The CDR3 extends over 18 amino acids. CDR3 sequence reads: CASSLLDPGKGPGDEQFF. Written as DNA, the CDR3 is TGTGCCAGCAGCTTATTAGATCCCGGGAAAGGCCCCGGGGATGAGCAGTTCTTC.

This clonotype was counted a few times. The chain links TRBV12-3 or TRBV12-4 to TRBJ2-1; tentatively, D is TRBD2 (6 bases). The CDR3 has 13 residues. V lost 10 bases and J 7 bases, leaving 17 bases between the germline ends. CDR3 in amino acids: CATSLGGVNEQFF. CDR3 in DNA: TGTGCCACCTCCTTGGGGGGTGTAAATGAGCAGTTCTTC.

The gene calls are TRBV28 and TRBJ2-4, with 12 positions matching TRBD2. The CDR3 contains 16 residues. V dropped 5 bases and J dropped 7; count of bases not matched to a gene: 9. Per the germline V gene, CDR1 is MDHEN and CDR2 is SYDVKM. CDR3 in DNA: TGTGCCAGCAGTCTAGCGGGAGGGGGGAAAGGGAACATTCAGTACTTC. This gives the protein CASSLAGGGKGNIQYF.

The chain is built from TRBV20-1 and TRBJ2-5; tentatively, D is TRBD2 (6 bases). Germline V lookup: CDR1 DFQATT, CDR2 SNEGSKA (reference sequence). The CDR3 is 11 amino acids. CDR3 DNA sequence: TGCAGCGGGACTGGCGTCGAGACCCAGTACTTC. Amino acid sequence: CSGTGVETQYF.

This sequence joins TRBV6-2 or TRBV6-3 and TRBJ2-3; 9 bases align to TRBD2. The CDR3 sequence is 16 residues long. In germline, CDR1 is MNHEY, CDR2 SVGEGT. The junction had 5 bases not matched to a gene; V was cut back by 2 bases and J by 2 bases. The CDR3 DNA follows: TGTGCCAGCAGTTACGTGGCGGGAGGGCTCACAGATACGCAGTATTTT. Protein: CASSYVAGGLTDTQYF.

The rearrangement joins TRBV6-1 to TRBJ2-7, with TRBD1 matching over 9 bases. After removal of 6 bases from V and 6 bases from J, the junction contained 9 bases not matched to a gene. CDR1 and CDR2 (germline): MNHNS, SASEGT. CDR3 length: 14 residues. CDR3 in amino acids: CASSPGTGPSEQYF. CDR3 nucleotides: TGTGCCAGCAGCCCCGGGACAGGGCCGTCCGAGCAGTACTTC.

The J gene is TRBJ2-3, the V gene TRBV7-3, with 12 bases matching TRBD2. The V gene's germline CDR1 is SGHTA and CDR2 FQGTGA. The CDR3 runs to 15 residues. Germline trimming cut 4 bases from V and 5 bases from J; bases unmatched to any gene: 4. The chain's CDR3 is CASSSSGGVGDTQYF. CDR3 sequence (DNA): TGTGCCAGCAGCTCTAGCGGGGGGGTGGGAGATACGCAGTATTTT.

The CDR3 protein is CSARDLRTSDNEQFF. The CDR3 region has the DNA TGCAGTGCTAGAGATCTAAGAACTAGCGACAATGAGCAGTTCTTC. J is TRBJ2-1 and V is TRBV20-1; 7 bases are shared with TRBD2. V shed 0 bases, J shed 5 bases, and the junction held 7 bases outside the gene matches. The CDR3 length is 15 residues. Germline CDR1 is DFQATT and CDR2 is SNEGSKA (reference sequence).

The chain recombines TRBV20-1 with TRBJ2-1; a possible D gene is TRBD2 (6 bases). The CDR3 loop spans 14 amino acids. CDR1 and CDR2 from the germline V gene are DFQATT and SNEGSKA (reference sequence). V lost 3 bases to trimming and J lost 4 bases, with 13 bases between them. The CDR3 region is CSASIADSYNEQFF. The DNA of the CDR3 is TGCAGTGCTAGTATAGCGGACTCATACAATGAGCAGTTCTTC.

This clonotype was counted ten times or more. The rearrangement joins TRBV29-1 to TRBJ1-5, with a possible D match to TRBD1 (6 bases). There are 13 residues in the CDR3. Germline V gene sequence: CDR1 SQVTM, CDR2 ANQGSEA. The V and J ends lost 7 bases and 4 bases respectively, with 14 bases between them. In DNA, the CDR3 is TGCAGCGCCAAGGGGGACTTAAATCAGCCCCAGCATTTT. Amino acid sequence: CSAKGDLNQPQHF.

This clonotype was seen more than once but under ten times. The V and J genes are TRBV27 and TRBJ2-7; D possibly matches TRBD1 or TRBD2 (6 bases each). Trimming pared 10 bases from V and 2 bases from J, leaving 30 bases between. This CDR3 has 18 amino acids. Germline lookup yields CDR1 MNHEY and CDR2 SMNVEV (reference sequence). The DNA for the CDR3 is TGTGCCACCAACAGTTTAGGGGGTTGGCGGGAAGGGACCTACGAGCAGTACTTC. Its translation is CATNSLGGWREGTYEQYF.

As regards this clonotype: A single base separates this from a much larger clone, so it may be a read error. V gene TRBV4-1 combines with J gene TRBJ2-5; the match to TRBD2 covers 11 bases. After removal of 3 bases from V and 11 bases from J, the junction contained 14 bases not matched to a gene. The CDR3 has 16 residues. CDR1 is MGHRA and CDR2 is YSYEKL in the germline V gene. CDR3 sequence: CASSQSSSGRANEQYF. DNA of the CDR3: TGCGCCAGCAGCCAGAGCAGTAGCGGGAGGGCTAATGAGCAGTACTTC.

This clonotype has a handful of counts. V and J are TRBV20-1 and TRBJ2-7; TRBD1 might be the D (5 bases). V lost 2 bases, J lost 0 bases, and 14 bases lay in between. Germline V CDR1 and CDR2: DFQATT, SNEGSKA (reference sequence). CDR3 length equals 15 residues. CDR3 nucleotides: TGCAGTGCTAGACCCGGACAAGCAAGCTCCTACGAGCAGTACTTC. This translates into CSARPGQASSYEQYF.

This clonotype occurred a few times. The chain combines TRBV14 with TRBJ2-4; D is possibly TRBD2 (5 bases). V was cut by 0 bases and J by 0 bases, with 9 bases left in between. This CDR3 has 16 amino acids. Germline assignment: CDR1 SGHDN and CDR2 FVKESK. The CDR3 DNA reads TGTGCCAGCAGCCAAGATTACGGACTAGCCAAAAACATTCAGTACTTC. It specifies CASSQDYGLAKNIQYF.

The chain employs TRBV10-3 and TRBJ1-6; the D is unclear. The CDR3 contains 14 residues. V lost 8 bases, J lost 7 bases, and 15 bases lay in between. Germline values: CDR1 ENHRY, CDR2 SYGVKD. The CDR3 DNA follows: TGTGCCATCCGGGAGCTTCAAGGGAATTCACCCCTCCACTTT. Translation gives CAIRELQGNSPLHF.